This TCR beta chain was sequenced for a study of graft-versus-host responses after intestinal transplantation. Overall study: Every recipient had anti-thymocyte globulin induction and 3 to 4 years of tacrolimus plus steroids.

This CDR3 spans 17 amino acids. Trimming removed 1 base from V and 4 bases from J, with 18 bases in between. Per germline, CDR1 SGHAT and CDR2 FQDESV (reference sequence). With respect to this clone: Its antigen is unknown.

The repertoire was sequenced with immunoSEQ multiplex PCR; TCRdb's copy has only in-frame clones and lacks some. The sample contains about 97,000 clones, around 90% of which appear only once. Study-level results: Recipient marrow showed GvH clones, some seen first in ileum or blood.

The rearrangement links TRBV11-1 to TRBJ2-3, with D possibly matching TRBD2 (5 bases). The specimen comprised unstimulated CD8+ T cells sorted from spleen or lymph node cells, sampled before transplant. This receptor was taken from a human donor who was the organ donor for an intestinal transplant. CDR3 amino acids: CASSLVFRGLRADTQYF. CDR3 sequence (DNA): TGTGCCAGCAGCTTAGTCTTCCGTGGACTTCGTGCAGATACGCAGTATTTT.